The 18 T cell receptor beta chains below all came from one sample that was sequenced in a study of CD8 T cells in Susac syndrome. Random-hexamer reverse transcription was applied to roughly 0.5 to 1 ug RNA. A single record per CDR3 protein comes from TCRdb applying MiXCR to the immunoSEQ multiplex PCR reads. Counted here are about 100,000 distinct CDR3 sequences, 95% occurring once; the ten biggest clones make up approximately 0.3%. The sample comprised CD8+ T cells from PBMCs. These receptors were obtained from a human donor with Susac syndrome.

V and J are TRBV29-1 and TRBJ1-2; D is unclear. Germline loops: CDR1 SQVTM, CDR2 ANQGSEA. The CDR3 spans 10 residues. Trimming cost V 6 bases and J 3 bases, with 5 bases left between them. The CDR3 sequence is CSVQDYGYTF. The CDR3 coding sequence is TGCAGCGTCCAAGACTATGGCTACACCTTC.

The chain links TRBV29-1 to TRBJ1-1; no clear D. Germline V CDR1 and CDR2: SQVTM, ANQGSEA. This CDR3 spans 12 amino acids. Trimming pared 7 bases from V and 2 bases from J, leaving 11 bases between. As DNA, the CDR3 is TGCAGCGGAATTGACAAAAACACTGAAGCTTTCTTT. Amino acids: CSGIDKNTEAFF.

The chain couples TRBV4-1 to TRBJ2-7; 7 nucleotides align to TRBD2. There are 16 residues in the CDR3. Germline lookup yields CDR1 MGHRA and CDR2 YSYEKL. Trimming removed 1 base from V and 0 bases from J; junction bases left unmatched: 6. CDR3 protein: CASSQGASGSSYEQYF. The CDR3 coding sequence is TGCGCCAGCAGCCAAGGGGCTAGCGGCAGCTCCTACGAGCAGTACTTC.

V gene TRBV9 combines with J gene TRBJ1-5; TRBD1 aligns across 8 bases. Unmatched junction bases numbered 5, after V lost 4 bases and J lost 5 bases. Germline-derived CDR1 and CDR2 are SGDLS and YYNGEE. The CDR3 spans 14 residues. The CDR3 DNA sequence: TGTGCCAGCAGCCCGACAGGGGCAGATCAGCCCCAGCATTTT. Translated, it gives CASSPTGADQPQHF.

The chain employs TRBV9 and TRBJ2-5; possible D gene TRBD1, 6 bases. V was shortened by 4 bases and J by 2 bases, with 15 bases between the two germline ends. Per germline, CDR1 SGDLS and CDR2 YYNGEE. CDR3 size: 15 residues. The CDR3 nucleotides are TGTGCCAGCAGCTTGCGCCGGGACACACAAGAGACCCAGTACTTC. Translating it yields CASSLRRDTQETQYF.

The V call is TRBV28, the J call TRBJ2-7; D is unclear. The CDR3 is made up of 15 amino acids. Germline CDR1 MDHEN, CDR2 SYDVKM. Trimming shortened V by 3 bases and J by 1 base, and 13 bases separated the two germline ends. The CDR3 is CASSFDWAKSYEQYF. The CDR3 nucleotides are TGTGCCAGCAGTTTCGATTGGGCTAAGTCCTACGAGCAGTACTTC.

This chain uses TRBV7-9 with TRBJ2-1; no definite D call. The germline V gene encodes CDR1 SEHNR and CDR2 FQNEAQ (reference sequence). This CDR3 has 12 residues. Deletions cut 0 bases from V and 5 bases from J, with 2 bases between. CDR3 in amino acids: CASSLADNEQFF. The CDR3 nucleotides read TGTGCCAGCAGCTTAGCCGACAATGAGCAGTTCTTC.

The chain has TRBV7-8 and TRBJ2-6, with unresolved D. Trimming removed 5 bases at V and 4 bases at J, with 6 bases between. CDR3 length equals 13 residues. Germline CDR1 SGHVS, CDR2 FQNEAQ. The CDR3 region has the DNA TGTGCCAGCAGCAATAGGGGGGCCAACGTCCTGACTTTC. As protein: CASSNRGANVLTF.

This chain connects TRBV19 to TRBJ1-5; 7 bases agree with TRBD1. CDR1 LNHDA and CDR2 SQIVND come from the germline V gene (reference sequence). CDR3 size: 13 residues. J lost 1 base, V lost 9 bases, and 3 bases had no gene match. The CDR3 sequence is CASTGQSNQPQHF. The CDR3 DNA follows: TGTGCCAGCACGGGACAGAGCAATCAGCCCCAGCATTTT.

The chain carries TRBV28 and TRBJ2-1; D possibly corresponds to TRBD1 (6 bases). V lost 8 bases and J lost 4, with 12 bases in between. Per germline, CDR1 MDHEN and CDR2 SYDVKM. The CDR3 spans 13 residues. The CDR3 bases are TGTGCCAGCGAGGGGGACGGATACAATGAGCAGTTCTTC. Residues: CASEGDGYNEQFF.

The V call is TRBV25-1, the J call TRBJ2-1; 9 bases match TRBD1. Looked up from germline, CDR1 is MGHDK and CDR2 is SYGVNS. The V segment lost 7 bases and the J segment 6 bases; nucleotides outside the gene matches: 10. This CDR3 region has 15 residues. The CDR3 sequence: CASTLDRGGFNEQFF. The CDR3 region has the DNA TGTGCCAGCACCCTCGACAGGGGGGGTTTCAATGAGCAGTTCTTC.

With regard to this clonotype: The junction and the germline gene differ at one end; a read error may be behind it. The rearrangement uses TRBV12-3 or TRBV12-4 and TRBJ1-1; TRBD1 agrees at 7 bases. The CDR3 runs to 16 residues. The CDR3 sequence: CASSRTGPIRNTEVFF. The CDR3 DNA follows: TGTGCCAGCAGTAGGACAGGCCCCATAAGGAACACTGAAGTTTTCTTT.

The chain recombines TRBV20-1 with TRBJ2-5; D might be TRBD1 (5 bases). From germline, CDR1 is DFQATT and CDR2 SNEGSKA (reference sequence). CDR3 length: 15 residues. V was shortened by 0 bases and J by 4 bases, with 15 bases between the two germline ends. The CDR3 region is CSARDLGRELETQYF. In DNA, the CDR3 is TGCAGTGCTAGAGATCTCGGCAGGGAATTAGAGACCCAGTACTTC.

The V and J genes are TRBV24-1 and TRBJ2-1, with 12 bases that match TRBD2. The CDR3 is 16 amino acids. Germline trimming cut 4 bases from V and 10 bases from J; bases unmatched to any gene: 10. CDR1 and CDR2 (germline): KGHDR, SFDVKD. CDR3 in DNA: TGTGCCACCAGTGACTTGAGGCTAGCGGGAGGGCACGAGCAGTTCTTC. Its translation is CATSDLRLAGGHEQFF.

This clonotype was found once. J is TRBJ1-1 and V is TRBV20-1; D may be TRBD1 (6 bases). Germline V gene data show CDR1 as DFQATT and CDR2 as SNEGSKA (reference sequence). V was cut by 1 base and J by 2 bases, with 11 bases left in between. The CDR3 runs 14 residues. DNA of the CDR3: TGCAGTGCTAGAGTGGGGGGCAAAAACACTGAAGCTTTCTTT. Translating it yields CSARVGGKNTEAFF.

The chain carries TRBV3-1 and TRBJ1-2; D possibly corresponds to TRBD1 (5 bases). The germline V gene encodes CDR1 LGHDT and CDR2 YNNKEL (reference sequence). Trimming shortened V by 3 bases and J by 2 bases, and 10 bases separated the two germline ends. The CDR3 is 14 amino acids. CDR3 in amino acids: CASSHGTDNYGYTF. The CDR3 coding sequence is TGTGCCAGCAGCCATGGGACCGACAACTATGGCTACACCTTC.

The CDR3 nucleotides are TGTGCCAGCTCGCCCAGAGCCGGTCCTACGAATGAGCAGTTCTTC. This codes for CASSPRAGPTNEQFF. J is TRBJ2-1 and V is TRBV18, with unresolved D. CDR3 length equals 15 residues. Deletions cut 6 bases from V and 7 bases from J, with 19 bases between. Germline CDR1 is KGHSH and CDR2 is LQKENI.

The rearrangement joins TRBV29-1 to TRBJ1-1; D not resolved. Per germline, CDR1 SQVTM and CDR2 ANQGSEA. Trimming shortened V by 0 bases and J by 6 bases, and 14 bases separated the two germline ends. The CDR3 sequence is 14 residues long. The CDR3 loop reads CSVEDVGRVSEAFF. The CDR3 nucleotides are TGCAGCGTTGAAGACGTAGGGAGGGTTTCTGAAGCTTTCTTT.